These 20 T cell receptor beta chains originate from one sample sequenced in a study of cytomegalovirus exposure and HLA in healthy donors. PCR was performed using 60 Vbeta and 13 Jbeta primers. Using immunoSEQ multiplex PCR, the repertoire was profiled, and TCRdb retains in-frame clones only, with some absent. This sample carries 90,000 to 130,000 clones, around three quarters of them seen once, and the ten largest clones take under 3%. The sequenced material came from PBMCs. These TCRs come from a woman younger than 30 in good health and CMV-seropositive.

V gene TRBV2 combines with J gene TRBJ2-1; D might be TRBD1 (5 bases). From germline, CDR1 is SNHLY and CDR2 FYNNEI. V shed 5 bases and J shed 4 bases, with 9 bases lying between them. CDR3 length: 13 amino acids. CDR3 sequence: CASSFRQYNEQFF. The CDR3 DNA follows: TGTGCCAGCAGTTTCAGACAGTACAATGAGCAGTTCTTC. The variable domain in full, with the rest retrieved from reference TRBV2 and TRBJ2-1, is EPEVTQTPSHQVTQMGQEVILRCVPISNHLYFYWYRQILGQKVEFLVSFYNNEISEKSEIFDDQFSVERPDGSNFTLKIRSTKLEDSAMYFCASSFRQYNEQFFGPGTRLTVL.

V usage is TRBV6-1 and J usage is TRBJ1-2; D not resolved. Germline CDR1 is MNHNS and CDR2 is SASEGT. The CDR3 runs 13 residues. Trimming left V 4 bases short and J 4 bases short, with 10 bases between. CDR3 coding DNA: TGTGCCAGCAGTGGACAAGGATTCTATGGCTACACCTTC. Its protein is CASSGQGFYGYTF.

The chain recombines TRBV13 with TRBJ1-1, with 8 positions matching TRBD1. After removal of 5 bases from V and 4 bases from J, the junction contained 6 bases not matched to a gene. Germline V CDR1 and CDR2: PRHDT, FYEKMQ (reference sequence). CDR3 size: 14 residues. The CDR3 loop is CASSGRTGLTEAFF. For the CDR3, the DNA is TGTGCCAGCAGCGGCCGGACAGGGCTCACTGAAGCTTTCTTT.

This rearrangement joins TRBV7-8 to TRBJ1-5; possibly TRBD1 for D (6 bases). The V end lost 5 bases, the J end lost 4 bases, and 9 bases lay between the germline ends. This CDR3 comprises 13 residues. Germline V gene data show CDR1 as SGHVS and CDR2 as FQNEAQ. CDR3 coding DNA: TGTGCCAGCAGCGTAGACAGGAATCAGCCCCAGCATTTT. Amino acids: CASSVDRNQPQHF.

This clone has just a few counts. The chain joins TRBV4-2 to TRBJ1-1; perhaps TRBD1 as D (6 bases). CDR3 size: 14 residues. V was trimmed by 5 bases and J by 9 bases, leaving 19 bases between them. The germline gives CDR1 LGHNA, CDR2 YNFKEQ. In DNA, the CDR3 is TGTGCCAGCAGCGACAGGTCCCAGTCCTTGAAAGCTTTCTTT. Protein product: CASSDRSQSLKAFF.

The rearrangement joins TRBV7-9 to TRBJ2-5, with D perhaps TRBD2 (6 bases). V lost 5 bases, J lost 2 bases, and 15 bases lay in between. Germline CDR1 SEHNR, CDR2 FQNEAQ (reference sequence). This CDR3 is 15 amino acids long. In nucleotides, the CDR3 is TGTGCCAGCAGCCGAGAGGCGGGGTATCAAGAGACCCAGTACTTC. Its translation: CASSREAGYQETQYF.

This chain links TRBV7-9 with TRBJ1-4; D might be TRBD1 (6 bases). CDR1 is SEHNR, CDR2 FQNEAQ, per germline (reference sequence). V was pared by 2 bases and J by 8 bases, with 12 bases between. CDR3 length: 14 amino acids. The CDR3 spells CASSLMGAGEKLFF. The CDR3 nucleotides are TGTGCCAGCAGCTTAATGGGGGCAGGGGAAAAACTGTTTTTT.

The V gene is TRBV6-1, the J gene TRBJ1-4; D might be TRBD1 (6 bases). This CDR3 is 16 amino acids long. Per the germline V gene, CDR1 is MNHNS and CDR2 is SASEGT. V was clipped by 3 bases and J by 5 bases, with 16 bases between them. DNA for the CDR3: TGTGCCAGCAGTGATTTCCAGACAGGACTGAATGAAAAACTGTTTTTT. Encoded protein: CASSDFQTGLNEKLFF.

The chain uses TRBV7-8 and TRBJ1-1; D remains unclear. Germline CDR1 is SGHVS and CDR2 is FQNEAQ. V lost 1 base and J lost 3, with 6 bases in between. The CDR3 runs 13 residues. The CDR3 reads CASSLVTDTEAFF. CDR3 DNA: TGTGCCAGCAGCTTAGTTACAGACACTGAAGCTTTCTTT.

The chain is built from TRBV7-3 and TRBJ2-2, with D unresolved. Between the trimmed V and J ends, which lost 1 base and 4 bases, there was a span of 13 bases. Germline V gene sequence: CDR1 SGHTA, CDR2 FQGTGA. The CDR3 has 16 amino acids. CDR3 sequence reads: CASSLNSGTGTGELFF. The CDR3, as DNA: TGTGCCAGCAGCTTAAACTCTGGTACGGGCACCGGGGAGCTGTTTTTT.

The chain uses TRBV5-5 and TRBJ1-4, with no clear D. This CDR3 is 17 amino acids long. V was clipped by 1 base and J by 5 bases, with 18 bases between them. Germline lookup yields CDR1 SGHKS and CDR2 YYEKEE (reference sequence). CDR3 sequence (DNA): TGTGCCAGCAGCTTGTTGGGCGTAGGACTGCTGAATGAAAAACTGTTTTTT. It translates to CASSLLGVGLLNEKLFF.

The genes are TRBV11-2 and TRBJ2-1, with D maybe TRBD1 (5 bases). The CDR3 extends over 13 amino acids. Trimming took off 2 bases at V and 12 bases at J, with 14 bases between the two ends. From germline, CDR1 is SGHAT and CDR2 FQNNGV. Here the CDR3 reads CASSLQRGLGQFF. In DNA, the CDR3 is TGTGCCAGCAGCTTACAAAGGGGCCTAGGGCAGTTCTTC.

The chain joins TRBV5-4 to TRBJ1-4, with 10 bases matching TRBD1. V shed 3 bases and J 8 bases; nucleotides not matched to a gene: 10. The V gene's germline CDR1 is SGHNT and CDR2 YYREEE (reference sequence). CDR3 length equals 16 residues. The CDR3 reads CASSSGQGRVQEKLFF. Here the CDR3 DNA reads TGTGCCAGCAGCTCGGGACAGGGGAGGGTGCAGGAAAAACTGTTTTTT. Using reference TRBV5-4 and TRBJ1-4 for the parts outside the CDR3, the full variable domain is ETGVTQSPTHLIKTRGQQVTLRCSSQSGHNTVSWYQQALGQGPQFIFQYYREEENGRGNFPPRFSGLQFPNYSSELNVNALELDDSALYLCASSSGQGRVQEKLFFGSGTQLSVL.

The J gene is TRBJ1-2, the V gene TRBV5-1; maybe TRBD1 (6 bases). Trimming removed 2 bases at V and 2 bases at J, with 22 bases between. CDR3 size: 18 residues. Germline V gene sequence: CDR1 SGHRS, CDR2 YFSETQ. CDR3: CASSFWPQGFNGNYGYTF. CDR3 DNA sequence: TGCGCCAGCAGCTTTTGGCCACAGGGTTTTAACGGCAACTATGGCTACACCTTC.

This clone occurred once. The rearrangement links TRBV20-1 to TRBJ2-2; D call uncertain. The CDR3 has 11 amino acids. CDR1 is DFQATT and CDR2 is SNEGSKA in the germline V gene (reference sequence). V gave up 4 bases and J gave up 3 bases, with 3 bases separating them. CDR3 in DNA: TGCAGTGCTACTTACACCGGGGAGCTGTTTTTT. Its translation: CSATYTGELFF.

The rearrangement joins TRBV2 to TRBJ1-2; perhaps TRBD1 as D (5 bases). From germline, CDR1 is SNHLY and CDR2 FYNNEI. Deletions cut 7 bases from V and 6 bases from J, with 12 bases between. CDR3 length: 12 residues. CDR3 coding DNA: TGTGCCAGCACGGGGGACTCAAATGGCTACACCTTC. Translated, it gives CASTGDSNGYTF.

There are a few counts of this clone. The rearrangement joins TRBV9 to TRBJ2-3, with 10 positions matching TRBD2. Germline V lookup: CDR1 SGDLS, CDR2 YYNGEE. The CDR3 length is 16 residues. V was pared by 3 bases and J by 2 bases, with 6 bases of the junction left unmatched. The DNA of the CDR3 is TGTGCCAGCAGCGGGGGGACTAGCGAGTACACAGATACGCAGTATTTT. Its translation is CASSGGTSEYTDTQYF.

V gene TRBV5-1 combines with J gene TRBJ2-5, with D perhaps matching TRBD1 (5 bases). V dropped 7 bases and J dropped 0 bases, with 10 bases sitting between them. CDR3 length: 13 amino acids. Looked up from germline, CDR1 is SGHRS and CDR2 is YFSETQ. The CDR3 DNA reads TGCGCCAGCCCCAGGGTGTACCAAGAGACCCAGTACTTC. It encodes CASPRVYQETQYF.

V is TRBV10-3 and J is TRBJ1-1; 9 bases line up with TRBD1. V was clipped by 0 bases and J by 1 base; unmatched bases: 3. CDR3 length: 16 residues. From germline, CDR1 is ENHRY and CDR2 SYGVKD. CDR3 in amino acids: CAISESRTGANTEAFF. CDR3 DNA sequence: TGTGCCATCAGTGAGTCGAGGACAGGGGCGAACACTGAAGCTTTCTTT.

This clone was observed a single time. The chain has TRBV4-1 and TRBJ2-5; the match to TRBD2 covers 7 bases. V lost 1 base to trimming and J lost 2 bases; unmatched junction nucleotides: 7. The V gene's germline CDR1 is MGHRA and CDR2 YSYEKL. This CDR3 is built from 16 residues. The CDR3 spells CASSQGRMGGQETQYF. In nucleotides, the CDR3 is TGCGCCAGCAGCCAAGGTAGAATGGGGGGGCAAGAGACCCAGTACTTC.